The following is a T cell receptor beta chain sequence with its context. Trimming cost V 2 bases and J 1 base, with 14 bases left between them. There are 16 residues in the CDR3. CDR1 MNHEY and CDR2 SVGAGI come from the germline V gene. Treatment given: around 19 received Ad26.COV2.S at low or high dose, single or two shots; roughly five received placebo; per-sample allocation not given. Sampling occurred on day 63 after the first vaccine or placebo injection. Clones were read by immunoSEQ multiplex PCR, and TCRdb kept only the in-frame ones, dropping some. The sample holds 400,000 to 450,000 clones, over 80% seen once. This entry comes from a study of Ad26.COV2.S vaccination and SARS-CoV-2 variants.

The clonotype originates from a person between 18 and 60 years old who received the Ad26.COV2.S COVID-19 vaccine or a placebo. Sequenced material: peripheral blood, taken in a trial of Ad26.COV2.S vaccine versus placebo. The chain recombines TRBV6-5 with TRBJ1-1; D perhaps matches TRBD1 (6 bases). The DNA of the CDR3 is TGTGCCAGCAGTTACACGCAGGGACAATGGAACACTGAAGCTTTCTTT. Its translation is CASSYTQGQWNTEAFF.